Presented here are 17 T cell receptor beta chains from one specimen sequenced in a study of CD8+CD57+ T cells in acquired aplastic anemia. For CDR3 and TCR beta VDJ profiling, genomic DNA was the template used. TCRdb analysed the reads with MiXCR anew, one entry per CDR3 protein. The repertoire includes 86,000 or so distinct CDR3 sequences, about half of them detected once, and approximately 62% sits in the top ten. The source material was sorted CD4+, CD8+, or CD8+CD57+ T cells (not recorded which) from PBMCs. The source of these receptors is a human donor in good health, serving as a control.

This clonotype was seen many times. For the CDR3, the DNA is TGTGCCAGCAGCGCGAAGCGGGAGGGCTCGGATACGCAGTATTTT. Protein product: CASSAKREGSDTQYF. This chain uses TRBV25-1 with TRBJ2-3; 10 nucleotides agree with TRBD2. V was clipped by 6 bases and J by 6 bases; unmatched bases: 9. Germline V lookup: CDR1 MGHDK, CDR2 SYGVNS. The CDR3 runs to 15 residues.

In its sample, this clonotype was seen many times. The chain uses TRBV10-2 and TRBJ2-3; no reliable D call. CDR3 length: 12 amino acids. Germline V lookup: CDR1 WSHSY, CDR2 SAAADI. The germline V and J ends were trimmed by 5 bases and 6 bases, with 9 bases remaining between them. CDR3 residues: CASSLLTDTQYF. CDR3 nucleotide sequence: TGCGCCAGCAGTTTGCTAACGGATACGCAGTATTTT.

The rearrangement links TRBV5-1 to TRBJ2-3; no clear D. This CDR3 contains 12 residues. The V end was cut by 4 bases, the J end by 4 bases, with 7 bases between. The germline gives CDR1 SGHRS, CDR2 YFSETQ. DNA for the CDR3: TGCGCCAGCAGCCTCCAGCCAGATACGCAGTATTTT. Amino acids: CASSLQPDTQYF.

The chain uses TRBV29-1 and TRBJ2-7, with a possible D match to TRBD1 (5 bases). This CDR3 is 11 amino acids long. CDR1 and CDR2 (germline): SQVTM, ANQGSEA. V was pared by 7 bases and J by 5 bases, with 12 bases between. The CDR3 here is CSGNRNDEQYF. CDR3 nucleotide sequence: TGCAGCGGGAACAGGAACGACGAGCAGTACTTC.

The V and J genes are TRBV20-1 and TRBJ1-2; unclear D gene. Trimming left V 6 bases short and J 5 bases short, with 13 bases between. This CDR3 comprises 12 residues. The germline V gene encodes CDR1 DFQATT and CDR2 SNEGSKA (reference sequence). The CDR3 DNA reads TGCAGTGCCCACCCGGTCCAATATGGCTACACCTTC. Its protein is CSAHPVQYGYTF.

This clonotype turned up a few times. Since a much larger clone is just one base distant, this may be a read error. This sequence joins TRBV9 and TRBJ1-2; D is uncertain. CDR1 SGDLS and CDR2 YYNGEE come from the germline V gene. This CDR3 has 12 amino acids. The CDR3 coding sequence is TGTGCCAGCAGCGGAGGCACACGTGGCCACACCTTC. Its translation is CASSGGTRGHTF.

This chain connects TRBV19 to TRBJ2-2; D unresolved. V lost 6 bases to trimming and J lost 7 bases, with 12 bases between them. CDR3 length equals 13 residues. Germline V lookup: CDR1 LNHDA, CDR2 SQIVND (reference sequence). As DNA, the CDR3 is TGTGCCAGTAGCCCTTCACGAGACGGGGAGCTGTTTTTT. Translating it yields CASSPSRDGELFF.

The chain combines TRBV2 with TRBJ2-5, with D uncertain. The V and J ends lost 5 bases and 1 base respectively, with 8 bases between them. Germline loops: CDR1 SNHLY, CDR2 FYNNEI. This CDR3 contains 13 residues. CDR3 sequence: CASSTTAQETQYF. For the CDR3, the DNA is TGTGCCAGCAGTACAACGGCCCAAGAGACCCAGTACTTC.

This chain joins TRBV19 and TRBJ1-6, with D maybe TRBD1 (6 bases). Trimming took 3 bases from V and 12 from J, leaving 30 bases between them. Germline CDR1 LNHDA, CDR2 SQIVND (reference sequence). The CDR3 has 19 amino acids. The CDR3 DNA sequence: TGTGCCAGTAGTATGGTTAGCGGGGGGCAGACGGGGAAGACCGTACCCCTCCACTTT. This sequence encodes CASSMVSGGQTGKTVPLHF.

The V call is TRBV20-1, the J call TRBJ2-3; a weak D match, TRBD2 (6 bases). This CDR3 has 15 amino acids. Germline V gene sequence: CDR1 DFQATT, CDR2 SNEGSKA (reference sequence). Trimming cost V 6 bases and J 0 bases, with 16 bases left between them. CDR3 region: CSALGGGVSTDTQYF. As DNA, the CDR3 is TGCAGTGCATTAGGCGGCGGGGTTAGCACAGATACGCAGTATTTT.

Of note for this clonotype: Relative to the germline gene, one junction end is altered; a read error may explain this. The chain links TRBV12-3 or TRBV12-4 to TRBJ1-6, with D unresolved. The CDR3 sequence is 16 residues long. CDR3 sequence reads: CASSLLPRGDNSPLHF. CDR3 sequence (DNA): TGTGCCAGCAGTTTATTGCCGAGAGGAGATAATTCACCCCTCCACTTC.

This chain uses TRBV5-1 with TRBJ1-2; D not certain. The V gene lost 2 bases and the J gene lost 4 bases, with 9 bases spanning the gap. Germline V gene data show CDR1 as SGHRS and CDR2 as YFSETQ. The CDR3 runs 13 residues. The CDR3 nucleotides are TGCGCCAGCAGCTTCGGACCGATCTATGGCTACACCTTC. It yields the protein CASSFGPIYGYTF.

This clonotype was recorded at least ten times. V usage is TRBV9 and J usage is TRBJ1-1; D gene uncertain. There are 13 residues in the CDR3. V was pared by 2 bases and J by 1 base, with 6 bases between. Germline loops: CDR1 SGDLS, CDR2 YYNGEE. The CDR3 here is CASSVDQNTEAFF. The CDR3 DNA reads TGTGCCAGCAGCGTCGACCAGAACACTGAAGCTTTCTTT.

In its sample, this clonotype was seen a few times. The CDR3 reads CASTFSGGTADTQYF. The CDR3, as DNA: TGTGCCAGCACCTTTAGCGGGGGAACCGCAGATACGCAGTATTTT. This rearrangement joins TRBV6-1 to TRBJ2-3; TRBD2 aligns across 9 bases. J was trimmed by 4 bases and V by 7 bases; bases with no gene match: 9. Germline CDR1 MNHNS, CDR2 SASEGT. The CDR3 is 15 amino acids.

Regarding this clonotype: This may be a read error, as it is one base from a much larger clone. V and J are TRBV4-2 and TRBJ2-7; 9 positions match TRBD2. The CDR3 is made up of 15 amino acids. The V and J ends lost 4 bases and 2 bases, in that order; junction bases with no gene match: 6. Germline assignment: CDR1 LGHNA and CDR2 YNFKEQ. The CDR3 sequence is CASSLGGGGAYEQYF. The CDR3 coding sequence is TGTGCCAGCAGCCTAGGGGGCGGGGGGGCCTACGAGCAGTACTTC.

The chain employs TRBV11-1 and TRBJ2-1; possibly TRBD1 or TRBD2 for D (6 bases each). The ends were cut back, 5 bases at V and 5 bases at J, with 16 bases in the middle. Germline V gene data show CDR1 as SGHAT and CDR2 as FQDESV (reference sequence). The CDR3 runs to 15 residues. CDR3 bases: TGTGCCAGCAGCGCGCGGGGACAACCCAACAATGAGCAGTTCTTC. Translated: CASSARGQPNNEQFF.

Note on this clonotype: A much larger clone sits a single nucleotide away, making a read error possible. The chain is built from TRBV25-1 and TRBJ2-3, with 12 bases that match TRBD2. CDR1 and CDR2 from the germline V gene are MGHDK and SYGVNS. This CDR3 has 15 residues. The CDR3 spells CASSALAGGPDTRYF. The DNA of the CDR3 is TGTGCCAGCAGTGCCCTAGCGGGAGGGCCAGATACGCGGTATTTT.